This TCR beta chain originates from a study of CD8 T cells in Susac syndrome. This clonotype was counted once. CD8+ and CD4+ blood T cells underwent TCR beta sequencing. The RNA input was about 0.5 to 1 ug, and it was reverse transcribed with random hexamers. TCRdb reanalysed the immunoSEQ multiplex PCR reads using MiXCR and keeps one entry per CDR3 protein. The sample holds roughly 200,000 distinct CDR3 sequences, around 94% seen once. The V end was cut by 5 bases, the J end by 6 bases, with 16 bases between. This CDR3 region has 14 residues. Per the germline V gene, CDR1 is SEHNR and CDR2 is FQNEAQ (reference sequence).

Sequenced input: CD4+ T cells from PBMCs. The V gene is TRBV7-9, the J gene TRBJ1-2, with D possibly matching TRBD1 (6 bases). The receptor comes from a human donor with Susac syndrome. The CDR3 DNA follows: TGTGCCAGCAGCCGACAGGCCGTCGCCGATGGCTACACCTTC. Amino acid sequence: CASSRQAVADGYTF.